One sample yielded the 10 T cell receptor beta chains listed below, sequenced in a study of blood T cell repertoires in COVID-19. The table came from immunoSEQ multiplex PCR; TCRdb's copy has only in-frame clones and leaves some out. The sample comprises about 240,000 clones, roughly 87% of which are singletons, and about 2.5% rests with the top ten. Input material: PBMCs or T cells enriched from blood (not recorded which). The source of these receptors is a woman aged 25 to 39 with acute COVID-19.

This rearrangement joins TRBV2 to TRBJ1-1; weak D call: TRBD1 (5 bases). Germline loops: CDR1 SNHLY, CDR2 FYNNEI. V was clipped by 10 bases and J by 6 bases, with 18 bases between them. The CDR3 has 13 residues. CDR3 DNA: TGTGCCACCCGCGTGGGGGGGAATCCTGAAGCTTTCTTT. Translation gives CATRVGGNPEAFF.

The chain combines TRBV6-5 with TRBJ1-1; D is unresolved. Germline-derived CDR1 and CDR2 are MNHEY and SVGAGI. This CDR3 comprises 14 residues. V was pared by 8 bases and J by 0 bases, with 13 bases between. This chain's CDR3 is CASPWRLLNTEAFF. As DNA, the CDR3 is TGTGCCAGCCCGTGGCGGCTTTTGAACACTGAAGCTTTCTTT.

V gene TRBV27 combines with J gene TRBJ1-1, with D uncertain. This CDR3 has 15 amino acids. Trimming cost V 4 bases and J 3 bases, with 15 bases left between them. Per the germline V gene, CDR1 is MNHEY and CDR2 is SMNVEV (reference sequence). The CDR3 protein is CASSSRTGRDTEAFF. CDR3 coding DNA: TGTGCCAGCAGTTCCCGGACCGGGCGGGACACTGAAGCTTTCTTT.

V and J are TRBV5-4 and TRBJ1-4; TRBD1 aligns across 7 bases. Germline trimming cut 0 bases from V and 7 bases from J; bases unmatched to any gene: 6. There are 15 residues in the CDR3. The germline V gene encodes CDR1 SGHNT and CDR2 YYREEE (reference sequence). The CDR3 reads CASSLDGQDSEKLFF. The CDR3 nucleotides are TGTGCCAGCAGCTTGGACGGACAGGACTCTGAAAAACTGTTTTTT.

This clone has just a few counts. The chain joins TRBV30 to TRBJ2-1, with 9 bases identical to TRBD2. Trimming cost V 5 bases and J 8 bases; bases outside gene matches: 7. Per the germline V gene, CDR1 is GTSNPN and CDR2 is SVGIG (reference sequence). CDR3 size: 13 residues. In nucleotides, the CDR3 is TGTGCCTGGGCGCTAGCGGGGCCGGATGAGCAGTTCTTC. Translating gives CAWALAGPDEQFF.

This clone was seen only once. The chain links TRBV15 to TRBJ1-4; possible D gene TRBD1, 6 bases. The CDR3 is made up of 15 amino acids. Per the germline V gene, CDR1 is LNHNV and CDR2 is YYDKDF (reference sequence). The V and J ends lost 0 bases and 4 bases respectively, with 9 bases between them. This CDR3 is CATSRDQGINEKLFF. The CDR3 nucleotides read TGTGCCACCAGCAGAGATCAGGGGATTAATGAAAAACTGTTTTTT.

The chain links TRBV2 to TRBJ1-2; tentative D call: TRBD1 (5 bases). The V gene's germline CDR1 is SNHLY and CDR2 FYNNEI. Trimming stripped 7 bases from V and 7 bases from J, with 16 bases between. CDR3 length: 13 residues. For the CDR3, the DNA is TGTGCCAGCAACAGGATAAGGGATAGTGGCTACACCTTC. Translation gives CASNRIRDSGYTF.

This chain joins TRBV5-4 and TRBJ2-7, with D possibly being TRBD1 (5 bases). The CDR3 is 16 residues long. CDR1 and CDR2 from the germline V gene are SGHNT and YYREEE (reference sequence). V lost 0 bases and J lost 3, with 16 bases in between. CDR3 coding DNA: TGTGCCAGCAGCTTGGGCAGGGCCGGAGACAGCTACGAGCAGTACTTC. Its translation: CASSLGRAGDSYEQYF. Based on the CDR3 plus reference TRBV5-4 and TRBJ2-7, the full variable domain is ETGVTQSPTHLIKTRGQQVTLRCSSQSGHNTVSWYQQALGQGPQFIFQYYREEENGRGNFPPRFSGLQFPNYSSELNVNALELDDSALYLCASSLGRAGDSYEQYFGPGTRLTVT.

The chain's CDR3 is CAISAGEGYGYTF. CDR3 DNA: TGTGCCATCAGTGCAGGGGAGGGCTATGGCTACACCTTC. The rearrangement links TRBV10-3 to TRBJ1-2, with a weak D call TRBD1 (6 bases). The V end was cut by 4 bases, the J end by 4 bases, with 10 bases between. The germline V gene encodes CDR1 ENHRY and CDR2 SYGVKD. CDR3 length equals 13 residues.

The V and J genes are TRBV4-3 and TRBJ1-6, with D unresolved. The CDR3 consists of 14 residues. With 1 base removed from V and 9 bases from J, the gap between germline ends came to 10 bases. CDR1 and CDR2 from the germline V gene are LGHNA and YSLEER. The CDR3 nucleotides are TGCGCCAGCAGCCAAGGGCTAACGGGTTCACCCCTCCACTTT. This sequence encodes CASSQGLTGSPLHF.